Here is one T cell receptor beta chain with its context. The antigen it binds to is not known. Within one base of it there is no much larger clone, and no base qualities were kept. This entry comes from a study of early stage breast cancer tumors (dated by TCRdb to about 2017). For the wider study: Of the approximately 15 invasive breast tumors, roughly 12 were found to be estrogen receptor-positive, progesterone receptor-positive and HER2-negative. About 70% of the 12 ER+/PR+/HER2- tumors were invasive ductal carcinomas, while the other four were invasive lobular carcinomas. The average read coverage per sample was approximately 9.9-fold. The samples as a whole yielded under 3,500,000 detected templates, corresponding to about 1.1 million unique clonotypes. Study-level results and caveats: Chain pairing and functional markers such as CD4, CD8 and FOXP3 were not captured by bulk genomic DNA sequencing of unsorted cells. Because the cohort was small, a breakdown by tumor subtype could not be done. Compared with adjacent normal breast tissue, tumors had higher clonality and about 2.5-fold greater T cell density. Enriched TCRB sequences shared across patients were mostly commonly generated sequences, unlikely to play an important role in the tumor microenvironment. Repertoires from blood and normal breast were more alike than repertoires from blood and tumor, and in about 85% of the 16 patients, comparing each tissue with blood separated tumor from normal.

The CDR3 numbers 14 residues from cysteine through phenylalanine. Only the CDR3 DNA stays, 42 bases, in frame from base 1. V is shortened by 4 bases, J by 2 bases, and the region joining them spans 12 bases. The CDR1 and CDR2 encoded by the germline V gene are MNHNS and SASEGT. About 19-55 mg of tumor tissue was diced, and more than 2.5 ug of DNA was typically obtained. The study profiled bulk TCR beta-chain repertoires in matched peripheral blood, tumor and adjacent normal breast tissue taken from fewer than 20 patients with early-stage breast cancer. After resection, visually identified tumor tissue was excised and placed in prechilled RNAlater. A TissueLyser II was used to homogenize diced tumor tissue (roughly 20-55 mg) in RLTplus buffer containing beta-mercaptoethanol and antifoaming agent. Genomic DNA was extracted with the Qiagen AllPrep DNA/RNA Mini kit. Every sample was amplified as two independent genomic DNA replicates, using roughly 0.45 ug for blood and 1.5 ug for tumor or normal breast. TCRB sequencing of genomic DNA was carried out with the ImmunoSeq Intro kit according to the manufacturer's instructions. For absolute quantification, the approximately 29-cycle multiplex PCR included proprietary primers along with spike-in control sequences. Single-end 150-bp reads were used to sequence an 87-bp fragment spanning the CDR3 and the flanking V and J genes. Each lane of an Illumina MiSeq running version 3.0 chemistry carried seven multiplexed samples, with two replicates apiece. In the source study's methods: The vendor's proprietary pipeline processed the raw data and merged both replicates into a single result for each sample. Clonotypes were defined as productive rearrangements sharing the V-gene family, CDR3 amino acid sequence and J-gene segment. Clonality was computed as 1 minus the normalized Shannon entropy (Pielou evenness) of TCRB abundances. T cell density was estimated by dividing total templates by the number of input cells inferred from the DNA input amount. Recon was used with default parameters to estimate total repertoire diversity and clonality. Tumor-enriched clonotypes were defined as having over 0.1% abundance in tumor and at least 32-fold higher abundance than in normal breast. Sourced from immuneACCESS, this table was stored by TCRdb with only in-frame sequences that have V and J called. A share of the clones is absent; for the studies checked, an unresolved V gene accounts for under half, and the remainder has no known explanation. The DNA was the basis for D and trimming; V, J and clone size are from that table. The sample contains approximately 5,000 clones, 60% to 65% of them found a single time. Approximately 25% of the sample belongs to the ten largest clones.

The source of this sequence is a person aged 45-60 years with breast cancer. Sequencing was performed on breast tumor tissue. The rearrangement joined TRBV6-1 to TRBJ2-7; the D gene identity is not certain. The bases read TGTGCCAGCAGTGCCTTGACTGTCCCCTACGAGCAGTACTTC. This yields the protein CASSALTVPYEQYF.